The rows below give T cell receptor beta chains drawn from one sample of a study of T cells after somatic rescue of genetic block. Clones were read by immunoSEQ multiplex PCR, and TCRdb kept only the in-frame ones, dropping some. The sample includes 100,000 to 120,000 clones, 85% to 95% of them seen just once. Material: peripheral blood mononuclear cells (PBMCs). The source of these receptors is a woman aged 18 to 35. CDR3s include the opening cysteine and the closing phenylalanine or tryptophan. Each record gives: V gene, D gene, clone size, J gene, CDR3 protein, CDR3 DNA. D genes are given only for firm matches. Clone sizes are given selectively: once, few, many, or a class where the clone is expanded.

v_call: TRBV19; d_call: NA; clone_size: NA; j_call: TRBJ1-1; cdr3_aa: CASSITGRGEAFF; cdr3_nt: TGTGCCAGTAGTATTACCGGGCGCGGTGAAGCTTTCTTT
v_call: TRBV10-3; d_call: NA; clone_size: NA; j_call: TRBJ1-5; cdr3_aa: CAISGGGAQPQHF; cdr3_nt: TGTGCCATCAGCGGCGGGGGTGCTCAGCCCCAGCATTTT
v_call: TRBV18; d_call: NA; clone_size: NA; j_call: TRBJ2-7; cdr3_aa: CASSPRGTPYEQYF; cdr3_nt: TGTGCCAGCTCACCCCGGGGCACCCCCTACGAGCAGTACTTC
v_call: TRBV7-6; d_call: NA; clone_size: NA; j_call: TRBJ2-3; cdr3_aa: CASSLDALRGGDTQYF; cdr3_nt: TGTGCCAGCAGCTTGGACGCCTTGCGCGGCGGAGATACGCAGTATTTT
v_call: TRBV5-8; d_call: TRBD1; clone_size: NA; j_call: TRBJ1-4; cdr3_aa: CASSLGQGSEKLFF; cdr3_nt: TGTGCCAGCAGCTTGGGACAGGGGAGTGAAAAACTGTTTTTT
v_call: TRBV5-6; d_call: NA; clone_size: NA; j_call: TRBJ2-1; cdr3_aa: CASSSYNEQFF; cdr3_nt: TGTGCCAGCAGCTCGTACAATGAGCAGTTCTTC
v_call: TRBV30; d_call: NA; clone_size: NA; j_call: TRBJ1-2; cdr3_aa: CAWSVLEDYGYTF; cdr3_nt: TGTGCCTGGAGTGTACTAGAAGACTATGGCTACACCTTC
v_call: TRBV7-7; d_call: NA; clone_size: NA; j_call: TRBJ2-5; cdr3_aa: CASSGPAQETQYF; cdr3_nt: TGTGCCAGCAGCGGACCGGCTCAAGAGACCCAGTACTTC
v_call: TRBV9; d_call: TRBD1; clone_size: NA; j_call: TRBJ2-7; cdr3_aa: CASSVGETGAYEQYF; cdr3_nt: TGTGCCAGCAGCGTAGGCGAGACAGGGGCCTACGAGCAGTACTTC
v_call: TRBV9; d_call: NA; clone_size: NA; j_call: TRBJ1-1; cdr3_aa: CASSREGNTEAFF; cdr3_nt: TGTGCCAGCTCCAGGGAGGGTAACACTGAAGCTTTCTTT
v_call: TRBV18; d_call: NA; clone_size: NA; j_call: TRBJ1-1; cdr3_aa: CASSPVRGSGTEAFF; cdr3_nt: TGTGCCAGCTCACCGGTGCGGGGATCGGGCACTGAAGCTTTCTTT
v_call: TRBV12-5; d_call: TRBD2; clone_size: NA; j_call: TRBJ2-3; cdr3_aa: CASGPGLSGGADTQYF; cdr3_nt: TGTGCTAGTGGTCCGGGACTAAGCGGGGGGGCAGATACGCAGTATTTT
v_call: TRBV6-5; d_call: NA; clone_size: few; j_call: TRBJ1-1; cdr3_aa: CASRKQGGTEAFF; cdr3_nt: TGTGCCAGCAGGAAACAGGGCGGGACTGAAGCTTTCTTT
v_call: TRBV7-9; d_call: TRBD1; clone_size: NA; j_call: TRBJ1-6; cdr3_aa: CASTQGAGNSPLHF; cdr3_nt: TGTGCCAGCACCCAGGGGGCGGGGAATTCACCCCTCCACTTT
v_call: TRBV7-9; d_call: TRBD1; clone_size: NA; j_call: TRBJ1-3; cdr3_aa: CASSPIDRGPGNTIYF; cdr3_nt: TGTGCCAGCAGCCCGATCGACAGGGGTCCCGGAAACACCATATATTTT
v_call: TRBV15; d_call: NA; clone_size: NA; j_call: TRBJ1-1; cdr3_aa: CATSTDRLNTEAFF; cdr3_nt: TGTGCCACCAGCACAGACAGGTTGAACACTGAAGCTTTCTTT
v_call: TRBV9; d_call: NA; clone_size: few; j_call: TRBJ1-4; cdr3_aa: CASSVAPSDGNEKLFF; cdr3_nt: TGTGCCAGCAGCGTAGCCCCCTCGGACGGAAATGAAAAACTGTTTTTT